These 5 T cell receptor beta chains came from one sample sequenced in a study of T-cell reconstitution after alpha-beta-depleted transplantation in children. Molecular barcoding with unique molecular identifiers was used for the TCRbeta library. TCRdb called the PCR reads again in MiXCR, with one record for every CDR3 protein. The sample consists of a few hundred thousand distinct CDR3 sequences, around 9.9% of them appearing once. The sample consisted of PBMCs, taken before TCRalphabeta/CD19-depleted stem cell transplant. These receptors all stem from a child less than two years old with acute myeloid leukemia, due to receive a stem cell transplant.

This clonotype was recorded at least ten times. The rearrangement links TRBV14 to TRBJ2-1; D not certain. Trimming left V 3 bases short and J 4 bases short, with 13 bases between. The CDR3 is 15 amino acids. Germline V gene sequence: CDR1 SGHDN, CDR2 FVKESK. The CDR3 coding sequence is TGTGCCAGCAGCCATACCAGGCGCAGTTACAATGAGCAGTTCTTC. It is translated as CASSHTRRSYNEQFF.

This clonotype has ten or more counts. The V and J genes are TRBV5-1 and TRBJ2-7; D is unresolved. From germline, CDR1 is SGHRS and CDR2 YFSETQ. Trimming stripped 3 bases from V and 4 bases from J, with 26 bases between. The CDR3 length is 18 residues. Here the CDR3 reads CASSSHSGRASTPYEQYF. CDR3 DNA sequence: TGCGCCAGCAGCTCCCATTCAGGCCGGGCCTCTACACCTTACGAGCAGTACTTC.

This clonotype was picked up many times. The rearrangement joins TRBV28 to TRBJ2-1; 9 bases line up with TRBD2. Trimming cost V 6 bases and J 0 bases; bases outside gene matches: 9. The CDR3 sequence is 17 residues long. Per germline, CDR1 MDHEN and CDR2 SYDVKM. CDR3 sequence: CASSAALAGFSYNEQFF. CDR3 DNA: TGTGCCAGCAGCGCGGCGCTAGCGGGATTCTCCTACAATGAGCAGTTCTTC.

This clonotype has a count of ten or more. V and J are TRBV30 and TRBJ2-7; no reliable D call. Germline values: CDR1 GTSNPN, CDR2 SVGIG (reference sequence). The CDR3 is 14 residues long. The V end was cut by 1 base, the J end by 2 bases, with 12 bases between. CDR3 coding DNA: TGTGCCTGGAGTGACTTAGTCGGCGCCTACGAGCAGTACTTC. Its translation: CAWSDLVGAYEQYF. The full variable domain, rest sourced from reference TRBV30 and TRBJ2-7, is SQTIHQWPATLVQPVGSPLSLECTVEGTSNPNLYWYRQAAGRGLQLLFYSVGIGQISSEVPQNLSASRPQDRQFILSSKKLLLSDSGFYLCAWSDLVGAYEQYFGPGTRLTVT.

In this sample, this clonotype turned up many times. This rearrangement joins TRBV14 to TRBJ2-7; D is unresolved. V dropped 5 bases and J dropped 2 bases, with 7 bases sitting between them. Germline-derived CDR1 and CDR2 are SGHDN and FVKESK. The CDR3 runs to 12 residues. The CDR3 nucleotides are TGTGCCAGCAGCTTCCATCCCTACGAGCAGTACTTC. Its translation: CASSFHPYEQYF.